This entry lists 23 T cell receptor beta chains sequenced from one sample in a study of beta chain features in type 1 diabetes. Study-level points and caveats: Moderately but significantly shorter TCRB CDR3s were found in Type 1 diabetes patients in all four CD4+ subsets.

Their recognized antigens are unknown. Expressed TCRB transcripts were sequenced because the entire RNA isolate underwent reverse transcription. The method was immunoSEQ multiplex PCR; TCRdb's version includes in-frame clones alone and lacks a portion of them. This table has fewer than 350,000 clones, over 14% appearing once. Specimen: naive CD4+ T cells from blood. These receptors all come from a man younger than 35 with type 1 diabetes.

The chain links TRBV30 to TRBJ1-2; no definite D call. CDR3 size: 12 residues. CDR1 is GTSNPN and CDR2 is SVGIG in the germline V gene (reference sequence). Between the trimmed V and J ends, which lost 2 bases and 8 bases, there was a span of 12 bases. In nucleotides, the CDR3 is TGTGCCTGGAGTCCCTGGACTGCAGGCTACACCTTC. This codes for CAWSPWTAGYTF.

In its sample, this clone was seen a few times. The chain couples TRBV30 to TRBJ1-3; D ambiguous. Trimming took off 3 bases at V and 0 bases at J, with 9 bases between the two ends. This CDR3 comprises 14 residues. The V gene's germline CDR1 is GTSNPN and CDR2 SVGIG (reference sequence). CDR3 in amino acids: CAWSWGDSGNTIYF. For the CDR3, the DNA is TGTGCCTGGAGCTGGGGAGACTCTGGAAACACCATATATTTT.

This clone came up a few times. V gene TRBV29-1 combines with J gene TRBJ2-2; perhaps TRBD2 as D (6 bases). V lost 3 bases, J lost 5 bases, and 10 bases lay in between. The CDR3 is made up of 13 amino acids. Per germline, CDR1 SQVTM and CDR2 ANQGSEA. CDR3 sequence (DNA): TGCAGCGTTGAGGAGGGGCCGACCGGGGAGCTGTTTTTT. It encodes CSVEEGPTGELFF.

The V call is TRBV13, the J call TRBJ1-1, with TRBD1 identical over 7 bases. Trimming at V came to 5 bases and at J to 1 base, leaving 10 bases not matched to a gene. The CDR3 extends over 16 amino acids. The V gene's germline CDR1 is PRHDT and CDR2 FYEKMQ (reference sequence). The CDR3 DNA reads as TGTGCCAGCAGCCTTAACAGGGGAAGTAGGAACACTGAAGCTTTCTTT. This translates into CASSLNRGSRNTEAFF.

This clone has a handful of counts. This rearrangement joins TRBV25-1 to TRBJ2-1; 7 positions match TRBD2. Germline CDR1 and CDR2: MGHDK and SYGVNS. The CDR3 is 14 amino acids. The V and J ends lost 10 bases and 3 bases, in that order; junction bases with no gene match: 9. CDR3 nucleotide sequence: TGTGCCACTATAAGGGAGGGCTTCTACAATGAGCAGTTCTTC. Protein sequence: CATIREGFYNEQFF.

This clone was seen only a few times. The genes are TRBV15 and TRBJ1-2; TRBD1 matches 12 bases. CDR1 is LNHNV, CDR2 YYDKDF, per germline (reference sequence). The CDR3 consists of 15 residues. V lost 3 bases to trimming and J lost 9 bases; unmatched junction nucleotides: 8. In nucleotides, the CDR3 is TGTGCCACCAGCAGCAGCCCCGGGACAGGGGGCAGCTACACCTTC. Its translation is CATSSSPGTGGSYTF.

This chain joins TRBV5-6 and TRBJ2-4, with 8 bases fitting TRBD1. In germline, CDR1 is SGHDT, CDR2 YYEEEE. The V gene end was trimmed by 4 bases and the J gene end by 3 bases; junction bases not matched to a gene: 6. The CDR3 has 15 residues. This CDR3 is CASSPQGAGKNIQYF. The DNA for the CDR3 is TGTGCCAGCAGCCCGCAGGGGGCTGGCAAAAACATTCAGTACTTC.

The CDR3 sequence: CASSHDRAGYTF. CDR3 DNA: TGTGCCAGCAGTCACGACAGGGCCGGCTACACCTTC. This sequence joins TRBV28 and TRBJ1-2, with TRBD1 identical over 7 bases. The trim removed 5 bases at V and 8 bases at J, leaving 5 bases unmatched. Germline loops: CDR1 MDHEN, CDR2 SYDVKM. The CDR3 spans 12 residues.

The chain carries TRBV4-3 and TRBJ2-6; 8 bases line up with TRBD1. The CDR3 length is 19 residues. Germline CDR1 reads LGHNA; CDR2 reads YSLEER. The V and J ends lost 1 base and 0 bases, in that order; junction bases with no gene match: 8. CDR3 sequence (DNA): TGCGCCAGCAGCCAAGGGGCGCAGGGGGCTCTCTCTGGGGCCAACGTCCTGACTTTC. Protein: CASSQGAQGALSGANVLTF.

The rearrangement links TRBV30 to TRBJ2-7; D is possibly TRBD2 (7 bases). Germline CDR1 reads GTSNPN; CDR2 reads SVGIG (reference sequence). The CDR3 contains 11 residues. The V end lost 6 bases, the J end lost 4 bases, and 10 bases lay between the germline ends. Written as DNA, the CDR3 is TGTGCCTGCGGGGGGCGGTACGAGCAGTACTTC. Protein: CACGGRYEQYF.

This clone showed up just a few times. The genes are TRBV28 and TRBJ2-3, with 9 positions matching TRBD1. The length of the CDR3 is 14 residues. CDR1 is MDHEN and CDR2 is SYDVKM in the germline V gene. J lost 4 bases, V lost 2 bases, and 1 base had no gene match. The CDR3 spells CASSLNRGPDTQYF. The CDR3 DNA is TGTGCCAGCAGTTTAAACAGGGGGCCAGATACGCAGTATTTT.

V and J are TRBV4-1 and TRBJ1-5; possibly TRBD1 for D (5 bases). This CDR3 spans 16 amino acids. Trimming took off 1 base at V and 5 bases at J, with 15 bases between the two ends. Per the germline V gene, CDR1 is MGHRA and CDR2 is YSYEKL. The CDR3: CASSQGSGRVDQPQHF. Here the CDR3 DNA reads TGCGCCAGCAGCCAAGGATCCGGCAGGGTGGATCAGCCCCAGCATTTT.

This clone was counted a few times. This chain links TRBV5-6 with TRBJ1-2; 11 bases align to TRBD1. This CDR3 is 14 amino acids long. The germline V gene encodes CDR1 SGHDT and CDR2 YYEEEE. V was clipped by 0 bases and J by 7 bases; unmatched bases: 2. The DNA for the CDR3 is TGTGCCAGCAGCTTGGCCGGGACAGGGGGTGGCTACACCTTC. Amino acids: CASSLAGTGGGYTF. Supplemented by reference TRBV5-6 and TRBJ1-2, the full variable domain reads DAGVTQSPTHLIKTRGQQVTLRCSPKSGHDTVSWYQQALGQGPQFIFQYYEEEERQRGNFPDRFSGHQFPNYSSELNVNALLLGDSALYLCASSLAGTGGGYTFGSGTRLTVV.

The chain uses TRBV25-1 and TRBJ1-4, with 11 bases identical to TRBD1. CDR1 and CDR2 (germline): MGHDK, SYGVNS. Germline trimming cut 3 bases from V and 7 bases from J; bases unmatched to any gene: 4. The CDR3 is 15 residues long. The CDR3 nucleotides read TGTGCCAGCAGTGAGGGACAGGGGGTCGGTGAAAAACTGTTTTTT. Its translation is CASSEGQGVGEKLFF.

This clone appeared a few times. This chain links TRBV9 with TRBJ1-1; D is perhaps TRBD1 (6 bases). Trimming pared 0 bases from V and 5 bases from J, leaving 14 bases between. CDR1 and CDR2 (germline): SGDLS, YYNGEE. The CDR3 sequence is 15 residues long. The CDR3 protein is CASSVGSGGWTEAFF. The CDR3 DNA reads TGTGCCAGCAGCGTAGGTAGCGGGGGCTGGACTGAAGCTTTCTTT.

This clone has only a few counts. The chain uses TRBV5-1 and TRBJ2-6, with D possibly matching TRBD2 (6 bases). The V gene lost 0 bases and the J gene lost 2 bases, with 9 bases spanning the gap. This CDR3 comprises 16 residues. CDR1 is SGHRS and CDR2 is YFSETQ in the germline V gene. CDR3 sequence: CASSLVGRTGANVLTF. In nucleotides, the CDR3 is TGCGCCAGCAGCTTGGTTGGGAGGACTGGGGCCAACGTCCTGACTTTC. Filled out from reference TRBV5-1 and TRBJ2-6, the complete variable domain reads KAGVTQTPRYLIKTRGQQVTLSCSPISGHRSVSWYQQTPGQGLQFLFEYFSETQRNKGNFPGRFSGRQFSNSRSEMNVSTLELGDSALYLCASSLVGRTGANVLTFGAGSRLTVL.

This chain uses TRBV7-2 with TRBJ2-2; D call uncertain. Trimming shortened V by 4 bases and J by 4 bases, and 10 bases separated the two germline ends. The CDR3 covers 14 residues. Looked up from germline, CDR1 is SGHTA and CDR2 is FQGNSA. The CDR3 DNA reads as TGTGCCAGCAGCTCATCCCAGTTCACCGGGGAGCTGTTTTTT. Residues: CASSSSQFTGELFF.

V and J are TRBV7-4 and TRBJ1-2; D is perhaps TRBD1 (6 bases). In germline, CDR1 is SGHVT, CDR2 SQSDAQ. V lost 4 bases, J lost 8 bases, and 29 bases lay in between. CDR3 length: 18 residues. CDR3 DNA: TGTGCCAGCAGCTCACACAGGACAGTTCCGAACTATCGACGGGGCTACACCTTC. This sequence encodes CASSSHRTVPNYRRGYTF.

This clone was seen more than once but under ten times. V usage is TRBV7-2 and J usage is TRBJ1-1; no reliable D call. Per the germline V gene, CDR1 is SGHTA and CDR2 is FQGNSA. Trimming pared 1 base from V and 3 bases from J, leaving 6 bases between. This CDR3 region has 13 residues. The CDR3 region is CASSLVTDTEAFF. For the CDR3, the DNA is TGTGCCAGCAGCTTAGTCACTGACACTGAAGCTTTCTTT.

The chain carries TRBV28 and TRBJ1-6; 9 bases line up with TRBD1. After removal of 11 bases from V and 12 bases from J, the junction contained 11 bases not matched to a gene. CDR1 is MDHEN and CDR2 is SYDVKM in the germline V gene. This CDR3 comprises 13 residues. CDR3 DNA: TGTGCCGGGAGGACAGGGGTAAAGGGACCCCTCCACTTT. Translated: CAGRTGVKGPLHF.

The chain combines TRBV7-9 with TRBJ2-6, with a possible D match to TRBD1 (6 bases). This CDR3 comprises 17 residues. Germline assignment: CDR1 SEHNR and CDR2 FQNEAQ (reference sequence). V was cut by 5 bases and J by 0 bases, with 14 bases left in between. The CDR3 region has the DNA TGTGCCAGCAGCGACAGGACCTGGAGCTCTGGGGCCAACGTCCTGACTTTC. This sequence encodes CASSDRTWSSGANVLTF.

This sequence joins TRBV9 and TRBJ1-2, with unresolved D. The CDR3 covers 16 residues. The germline V gene has CDR1 SGDLS and CDR2 YYNGEE. Trimming removed 2 bases at V and 5 bases at J, with 19 bases between. Here the CDR3 reads CASSVSRLGSPYGYTF. CDR3 coding DNA: TGTGCCAGCAGCGTCAGTCGCCTGGGGAGTCCTTATGGCTACACCTTC.

The chain employs TRBV6-5 and TRBJ2-7; D is possibly TRBD1 (6 bases). Between the trimmed V and J ends, which lost 2 bases and 0 bases, there was a span of 11 bases. CDR1 is MNHEY, CDR2 SVGAGI, per germline. The CDR3 is 15 residues long. CDR3 DNA sequence: TGTGCCAGCAGTTACACAGGACAGCTCTCCTACGAGCAGTACTTC. It specifies CASSYTGQLSYEQYF.